Listed here are 11 T cell receptor beta chains from one sample, sequenced in a study of cytotoxic CD8 clonotypes in ibrutinib-treated CLL. Measured with immunoSEQ multiplex PCR; TCRdb has only the in-frame clones, and not every one. The sample yields around 53,000 clones, 50% to 70% seen once. This sample comprised PBMCs, obtained at disease progression, from a patient treated with ibrutinib. These receptors came from a human donor with chronic lymphocytic leukemia.

This clone was found a few times. The rearrangement joins TRBV7-6 to TRBJ1-1, with D unclear. The CDR3 is 13 amino acids. The germline V gene has CDR1 SGHVS and CDR2 FNYEAQ. Deletions cut 5 bases from V and 7 bases from J, with 14 bases between. The CDR3 loop is CASSPTPGSEAFF. CDR3 sequence (DNA): TGTGCCAGCAGCCCCACCCCGGGGAGTGAAGCTTTCTTT.

This clone was found a few times. The chain employs TRBV5-1 and TRBJ2-1, with D possibly matching TRBD2 (5 bases). Trimming took 1 base from V and 2 from J, leaving 10 bases between them. Germline loops: CDR1 SGHRS, CDR2 YFSETQ. This CDR3 is built from 15 residues. The CDR3 protein is CASSLTGETYNEQFF. Written as DNA, the CDR3 is TGCGCCAGCAGCTTGACCGGGGAAACCTACAATGAGCAGTTCTTC.

CDR3 in amino acids: CASSVQGPGYTF. The CDR3 nucleotides read TGTGCCAGTAGTGTACAGGGACCCGGCTACACCTTC. This rearrangement joins TRBV19 to TRBJ1-2, with D maybe TRBD1 (6 bases). The CDR3 runs 12 residues. V lost 5 bases and J 8 bases, leaving 12 bases between the germline ends. From germline, CDR1 is LNHDA and CDR2 SQIVND (reference sequence).

This chain joins TRBV7-6 and TRBJ2-7; D uncertain. V was trimmed by 4 bases and J by 3 bases, leaving 16 bases between them. This CDR3 has 15 residues. Germline CDR1 and CDR2: SGHVS and FNYEAQ. CDR3 nucleotides: TGTGCCAGCAGCTCAACCTCAGGCGGCGACTACGAGCAGTACTTC. It specifies CASSSTSGGDYEQYF.

Remarks on this clone: Other DNA sequences within the sample encode an identical CDR3. The chain carries TRBV9 and TRBJ2-7, with D possibly matching TRBD2 (5 bases). The CDR3 spans 15 residues. CDR1 is SGDLS, CDR2 YYNGEE, per germline. V gave up 4 bases and J gave up 0 bases, with 14 bases separating them. This CDR3 reads CASSPTRLSSYEQYF. CDR3 nucleotide sequence: TGTGCCAGCAGCCCAACTAGGCTTTCCTCCTACGAGCAGTACTTC.

As concerns this clone: Other DNA sequences in the sample encode the same CDR3. The chain combines TRBV30 with TRBJ1-5; D gene uncertain. V was cut by 1 base and J by 2 bases, with 6 bases left in between. This CDR3 comprises 13 residues. Germline V gene lookup returns CDR1 GTSNPN and CDR2 SVGIG (reference sequence). CDR3 in DNA: TGTGCCTGGAGTGGAAAGGGCAATCAGCCCCAGCATTTT. It yields the protein CAWSGKGNQPQHF.

The chain couples TRBV7-9 to TRBJ1-1, with unresolved D. With 0 bases removed from V and 1 base from J, the gap between germline ends came to 6 bases. Per germline, CDR1 SEHNR and CDR2 FQNEAQ (reference sequence). The CDR3 is 14 amino acids. The CDR3 here is CASSLASGNTEAFF. The CDR3 DNA reads as TGTGCCAGCAGCTTAGCTTCGGGGAACACTGAAGCTTTCTTT.

The chain employs TRBV6-5 and TRBJ1-2; no clear D. Germline V gene data show CDR1 as MNHEY and CDR2 as SVGAGI. The V and J ends lost 4 bases and 7 bases respectively, with 13 bases between them. The CDR3 is made up of 13 amino acids. The CDR3, as DNA: TGTGCCAGCAGTTCCACAGCCGTTTCTGGCTACACCTTC. Residues: CASSSTAVSGYTF.

This rearrangement joins TRBV28 to TRBJ2-7; D is undetermined. The V gene's germline CDR1 is MDHEN and CDR2 SYDVKM. The CDR3 consists of 14 residues. The V gene lost 6 bases and the J gene lost 2 bases, with 14 bases spanning the gap. This CDR3 is CASRLRMTTYEQYF. The CDR3 DNA reads as TGTGCCAGCAGGCTTAGAATGACAACCTACGAGCAGTACTTC.

DNA for the CDR3: TGCGCCAGCAGCTTCACAACAGGGGGGAGCACTGAAGCTTTCTTT. It encodes CASSFTTGGSTEAFF. The chain links TRBV5-1 to TRBJ1-1; 8 bases align to TRBD1. The ends lost 2 bases at V and 4 bases at J; junction bases unmatched: 7. Germline-derived CDR1 and CDR2 are SGHRS and YFSETQ. This CDR3 spans 15 amino acids.

This chain links TRBV6-1 with TRBJ2-7, with D unclear. This CDR3 contains 12 residues. Germline CDR1 reads MNHNS; CDR2 reads SASEGT. The V gene lost 5 bases and the J gene lost 3 bases, with 8 bases spanning the gap. The CDR3 nucleotides are TGTGCCAGCAGTTTAGGCGACTACGAGCAGTACTTC. Translation: CASSLGDYEQYF.